Listed below are T cell receptor beta chains from one sample, sequenced in a study of immune reconstitution after stem cell transplant in scleroderma. TCRdb reprocessed the RT-PCR reads with MiXCR, giving one entry per CDR3 protein. This sample has 2,000 to 2,500 distinct CDR3 sequences; 11% occur once, and the top ten carry about 14%. Specimen collection occurred before or after autologous hematopoietic stem cell transplantation (not recorded which). The receptors derive from a female donor with systemic sclerosis. CDR3s include the opening cysteine and the closing phenylalanine or tryptophan. A D gene is named only where the DNA matches it firmly. Clone size is stated in some rows and not others, as once, few, many or a class when expanded.

clone size: medium-sized; D gene: -; V gene: TRBV20-1; J gene: TRBJ1-1; CDR3 DNA: TGCAGTGCTAGGGGGGCGGCGGAGGGCACTGAAGCTTTCTTT; CDR3 protein: CSARGAAEGTEAFF
clone size: many; D gene: -; V gene: TRBV11-2; J gene: TRBJ1-6; CDR3 DNA: TGTGCCAGCAGCACTAGGGGGGGGCGTTATTCACCCCTCCACTTT; CDR3 protein: CASSTRGGRYSPLHF
clone size: -; D gene: TRBD2; V gene: TRBV12-3/TRBV12-4; J gene: TRBJ2-7; CDR3 DNA: TGTGCCAGCAGTCCCCCTAGCGGGGTAGGCGAGCAGTACTTC; CDR3 protein: CASSPPSGVGEQYF
clone size: medium-sized; D gene: -; V gene: TRBV15; J gene: TRBJ2-1; CDR3 DNA: TGTGCCACCAGCTCCTCCTCAGGCTATGAGCAGTTCTTC; CDR3 protein: CATSSSSGYEQFF
clone size: medium-sized; D gene: -; V gene: TRBV27; J gene: TRBJ1-5; CDR3 DNA: TGTGCCAGCAGCCCTGACGGGGGTGGCAATCAGCCCCAGCATTTT; CDR3 protein: CASSPDGGGNQPQHF
clone size: -; D gene: -; V gene: TRBV6-1; J gene: TRBJ2-1; CDR3 DNA: TGTGCCAGCTTCAACGGGGGTAATGAGCAGTTCTTC; CDR3 protein: CASFNGGNEQFF
clone size: large; D gene: -; V gene: TRBV6-1; J gene: TRBJ1-1; CDR3 DNA: TGTGCCAGCCTTTTATCGACGGGGAACACTGAAGCTTTCTTT; CDR3 protein: CASLLSTGNTEAFF
clone size: medium-sized; D gene: -; V gene: TRBV5-1; J gene: TRBJ1-6; CDR3 DNA: TGCGCCAGCTCCGGGGGAGGGTCAAGTTCACCCCTCCACTTT; CDR3 protein: CASSGGGSSSPLHF
clone size: few; D gene: TRBD2; V gene: TRBV7-6; J gene: TRBJ2-5; CDR3 DNA: TGTGCCAGCAGCTCCACCCCAGGAGGCGGGGGGGCCTCAGAGACCCAGTACTTC; CDR3 protein: CASSSTPGGGGASETQYF
clone size: medium-sized; D gene: -; V gene: TRBV9; J gene: TRBJ1-2; CDR3 DNA: TGTGCCAGCAGCACCCCCGGGACAAAGGGCTACACCTTC; CDR3 protein: CASSTPGTKGYTF
clone size: large; D gene: -; V gene: TRBV7-2; J gene: TRBJ2-1; CDR3 DNA: TGTGCCAGCAGCGTCCGACACGGCCGAAATGAGCAGTTCTTC; CDR3 protein: CASSVRHGRNEQFF
clone size: -; D gene: -; V gene: TRBV20-1; J gene: TRBJ2-1; CDR3 DNA: TGCAGTGCTACCTTAGCGGATGAGCAGTTCTTC; CDR3 protein: CSATLADEQFF
clone size: medium-sized; D gene: -; V gene: TRBV27; J gene: TRBJ2-7; CDR3 DNA: TGTGCCAGCAGTTTATCATTCGGGAGCTCCTACGAGCAGTACTTC; CDR3 protein: CASSLSFGSSYEQYF
clone size: medium-sized; D gene: -; V gene: TRBV20-1; J gene: TRBJ1-6; CDR3 DNA: TGCAGTGCTAGAGCAAACCCGGGTCACAGAAATTCACCCCTCCACTTT; CDR3 protein: CSARANPGHRNSPLHF
clone size: medium-sized; D gene: TRBD1; V gene: TRBV29-1; J gene: TRBJ1-2; CDR3 DNA: TGCAGCGCGGGACAGGAATATGGCTACACCTTC; CDR3 protein: CSAGQEYGYTF
clone size: -; D gene: -; V gene: TRBV7-9; J gene: TRBJ2-2; CDR3 DNA: TGTGCCAGCAGCTTGACAGGCGACACCGGGGAGCTGTTTTTT; CDR3 protein: CASSLTGDTGELFF
clone size: medium-sized; D gene: -; V gene: TRBV7-2; J gene: TRBJ2-7; CDR3 DNA: TGTGCCAGCAGCTTAGGGCAGGGTAACTCCTACGAGCAGTACTTC; CDR3 protein: CASSLGQGNSYEQYF
clone size: medium-sized; D gene: TRBD2; V gene: TRBV5-1; J gene: TRBJ2-3; CDR3 DNA: TGCGCCAGCAGCTACTCACTAGCGGAAGATACGCAGTATTTT; CDR3 protein: CASSYSLAEDTQYF
clone size: few; D gene: -; V gene: TRBV6-5; J gene: TRBJ2-5; CDR3 DNA: TGTGCCAGCAGTGAACCGGGACTCCAAGAGACCCAGTACTTC; CDR3 protein: CASSEPGLQETQYF
clone size: few; D gene: -; V gene: TRBV5-1; J gene: TRBJ2-3; CDR3 DNA: TGCGCCAGCAGCGCCGGACAGACAGATACGCAGTATTTT; CDR3 protein: CASSAGQTDTQYF
clone size: large; D gene: -; V gene: TRBV7-9; J gene: TRBJ2-7; CDR3 DNA: TGTGCCAGCAGCTTAGATGGAGATGAGCAGTACTTC; CDR3 protein: CASSLDGDEQYF
clone size: medium-sized; D gene: TRBD1; V gene: TRBV20-1; J gene: TRBJ2-5; CDR3 DNA: TGCAGTGCTAGAGAGACAGACAGGGTACGGGAGACCCAGTACTTC; CDR3 protein: CSARETDRVRETQYF